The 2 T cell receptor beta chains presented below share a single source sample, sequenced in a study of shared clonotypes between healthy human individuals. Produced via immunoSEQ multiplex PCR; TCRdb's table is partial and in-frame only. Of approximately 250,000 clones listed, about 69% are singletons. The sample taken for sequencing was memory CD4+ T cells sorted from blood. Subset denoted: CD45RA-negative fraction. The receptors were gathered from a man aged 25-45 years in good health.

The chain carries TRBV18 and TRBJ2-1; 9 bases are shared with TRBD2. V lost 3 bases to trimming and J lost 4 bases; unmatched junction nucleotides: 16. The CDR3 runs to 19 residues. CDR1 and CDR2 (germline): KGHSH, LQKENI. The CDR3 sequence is CASSPRRLAGQQWYNEQFF. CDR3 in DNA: TGTGCCAGCTCACCCCGGCGTCTAGCGGGACAACAATGGTACAATGAGCAGTTCTTC.

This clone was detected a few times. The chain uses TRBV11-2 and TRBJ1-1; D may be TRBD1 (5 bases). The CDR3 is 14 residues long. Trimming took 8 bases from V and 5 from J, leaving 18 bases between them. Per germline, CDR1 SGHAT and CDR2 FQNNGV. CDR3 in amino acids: CASLLSGAFTEAFF. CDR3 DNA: TGTGCCAGCCTCCTAAGCGGGGCGTTTACTGAAGCTTTCTTT.